The 14 T cell receptor beta chains presented below share a single source sample, sequenced in a study of blood T cells in healthy people across ages. A sample-barcoded 5' primer and a J-beta primer mix were used in a second PCR of roughly 6 to 11 cycles. Via MiXCR, TCRdb re-called the 5' RACE reads, giving one row per CDR3 protein. The sample shows hundreds of thousands of distinct CDR3 sequences, approximately 30% of them seen only once. The sequenced sample was blood. Receptors originate from a woman aged 80 or over in good health.

This clonotype was found many times. V is TRBV5-1 and J is TRBJ2-3; a possible D gene is TRBD1 (5 bases). Germline CDR1 reads SGHRS; CDR2 reads YFSETQ. The CDR3 is 17 amino acids. V was pared by 0 bases and J by 0 bases, with 14 bases between. Here the CDR3 reads CASSLVLRGASTDTQYF. The CDR3 DNA reads TGCGCCAGCAGCTTGGTTCTTAGGGGCGCTAGCACAGATACGCAGTATTTT.

V gene TRBV27 combines with J gene TRBJ1-2; D is ambiguous. V was trimmed by 0 bases and J by 4 bases, leaving 12 bases between them. CDR3 length equals 15 residues. CDR1 and CDR2 (germline): MNHEY, SMNVEV (reference sequence). The CDR3 sequence: CASSLSLALGYGYTF. The CDR3 DNA reads TGTGCCAGCAGTTTATCCTTGGCTCTTGGCTATGGCTACACCTTC.

This chain connects TRBV24-1 to TRBJ2-2; 7 bases map to TRBD1. This CDR3 spans 17 amino acids. J gave up 7 bases and V 1 base, and 11 bases lay outside the gene matches. Germline V gene sequence: CDR1 KGHDR, CDR2 SFDVKD. The CDR3 bases are TGTGCCACCAGTGATTTCGTAGGGGACAGATACTTCGGGGAGCTGTTTTTT. This translates into CATSDFVGDRYFGELFF.

This clonotype was counted many times. The chain's CDR3 is CASSRQLLYEQYF. The CDR3 nucleotides are TGTGCCAGCAGTAGACAGCTACTCTACGAGCAGTACTTC. The chain uses TRBV12-3 or TRBV12-4 and TRBJ2-7; D might be TRBD1 (5 bases). V lost 5 bases and J 3 bases, leaving 11 bases between the germline ends. This CDR3 region has 13 residues.

This clonotype appeared many times. This chain connects TRBV29-1 to TRBJ1-2; D is undetermined. This CDR3 is 12 amino acids long. The germline gives CDR1 SQVTM, CDR2 ANQGSEA. Trimming took 4 bases from V and 2 from J, leaving 8 bases between them. CDR3 in DNA: TGCAGCGTTGGGCTGGCCAACTATGGCTACACCTTC. It specifies CSVGLANYGYTF. Supplemented by reference TRBV29-1 and TRBJ1-2, the full variable domain reads SAVISQKPSRDICQRGTSLTIQCQVDSQVTMMFWYRQQPGQSLTLIATANQGSEATYESGFVIDKFPISRPNLTFSTLTVSNMSPEDSSIYLCSVGLANYGYTFGSGTRLTVV.

This clonotype was detected many times. A clone one base away is much larger, so this may be a read error. The gene calls are TRBV24-1 and TRBJ2-1; D may match TRBD1 or TRBD2 (5 bases each). With the DNA end fitting TRBJ2-7 better, the J assignment may be wrong. CDR1 is KGHDR, CDR2 SFDVKD, per germline. The CDR3 is 16 residues long. The CDR3 sequence: CATSDGGSLHYNEQYF. In nucleotides, the CDR3 is TGTGCCACCAGTGATGGGGGTTCCCTTCACTACAATGAGCAGTACTTC.

At least ten counts were recorded for this clonotype. Here the CDR3 DNA reads TGTGCCAGCACTTGGGGACAATTCAACGAGCAGTACTTC. Encoded protein: CASTWGQFNEQYF. The gene calls are TRBV6-2 or TRBV6-3 and TRBJ2-7, with D perhaps TRBD1 (6 bases). V lost 7 bases and J 5 bases, leaving 15 bases between the germline ends. Germline V gives CDR1 MNHEY, CDR2 SVGEGT. CDR3 length equals 13 residues.

The rearrangement uses TRBV9 and TRBJ1-1; 9 bases agree with TRBD1. The V gene end was trimmed by 1 base and the J gene end by 4 bases; junction bases not matched to a gene: 2. Germline lookup yields CDR1 SGDLS and CDR2 YYNGEE. The CDR3 is 14 amino acids. The CDR3 here is CASSVQQGATEAFF. In nucleotides, the CDR3 is TGTGCCAGCAGCGTACAACAGGGGGCCACTGAAGCTTTCTTT.

This clonotype was counted between two and nine times. This chain links TRBV9 with TRBJ2-2; maybe TRBD1 (6 bases). V was cut by 1 base and J by 6 bases, with 10 bases left in between. Germline-derived CDR1 and CDR2 are SGDLS and YYNGEE. CDR3 length: 14 residues. CDR3 in DNA: TGTGCCAGCAGCGTAACAGGGTCCGCCGGGGAGCTGTTTTTT. It encodes CASSVTGSAGELFF.

Many counts were recorded for this clonotype. V and J are TRBV7-9 and TRBJ2-3; tentatively, D is TRBD2 (6 bases). The CDR3 is made up of 18 amino acids. The germline CDR1 and CDR2 sequences are SEHNR and FQNEAQ (reference sequence). V lost 4 bases to trimming and J lost 0 bases, with 20 bases between them. CDR3 DNA sequence: TGTGCCAGCAGCTCGGGCTTTACGAGCGGGCAAAGCACAGATACGCAGTATTTT. This encodes CASSSGFTSGQSTDTQYF.

This clonotype was recorded many times. The chain couples TRBV27 to TRBJ2-5; D might be TRBD2 (7 bases). The CDR3 is 15 amino acids. Germline V CDR1 and CDR2: MNHEY, SMNVEV (reference sequence). The CDR3 DNA sequence: TGTGGGGGGCGGACGGGGGGCCCGTACCAAGAGACCCAGTACTTC. Residues: CGGRTGGPYQETQYF.

This clonotype was detected a few times. The chain joins TRBV7-9 to TRBJ1-6, with 9 bases lining up with TRBD1. V lost 0 bases to trimming and J lost 9 bases; unmatched junction nucleotides: 6. From germline, CDR1 is SEHNR and CDR2 FQNEAQ (reference sequence). CDR3 length: 16 residues. The CDR3 sequence: CASSLAGQGGSSPLHF. CDR3 coding DNA: TGTGCCAGCAGCTTAGCGGGACAGGGAGGAAGTTCACCCCTCCACTTT.

About this clonotype itself: The junction and the germline gene differ at one end; a read error may be behind it. V and J are TRBV7-2 and TRBJ1-2, with TRBD1 matching 9 bases. The CDR3 is 13 amino acids. The germline CDR1 and CDR2 sequences are SGHTA and FQGNSA. CDR3 nucleotides: TGTGCCAGCAGCCCACAGGGGGCCTATGGCTGCACCTTC. Amino acid sequence: CASSPQGAYGCTF.

J is TRBJ1-4 and V is TRBV7-9; TRBD1 aligns across 8 bases. The CDR3 totals 16 residues. Germline loops: CDR1 SEHNR, CDR2 FQNEAQ (reference sequence). J gave up 5 bases and V 0 bases, and 5 bases lay outside the gene matches. The CDR3 here is CASSLANDRGNEKLFF. CDR3 coding DNA: TGTGCCAGCAGCTTAGCCAACGACAGGGGAAATGAAAAACTGTTTTTT.